These 17 T cell receptor beta chains share one sample of origin, sequenced in a study of graft-versus-host responses after intestinal transplantation. The method was immunoSEQ multiplex PCR; TCRdb's version includes in-frame clones alone and lacks a portion of them. The sample carries 55,000 to 70,000 clones, 91% recorded once. The source was PBMCs, collected about 4 months after intestinal transplantation. These receptors were obtained from a human patient who received an intestinal transplant, so some T cells may come from the graft donor.

The rearrangement links TRBV27 to TRBJ1-2; D is unclear. The germline V gene has CDR1 MNHEY and CDR2 SMNVEV (reference sequence). This CDR3 spans 13 amino acids. Trimming removed 2 bases from V and 4 bases from J, with 8 bases in between. CDR3 DNA sequence: TGTGCCAGCAGTTTAGGGTTGACCTATGGCTACACCTTC. It translates to CASSLGLTYGYTF.

The gene calls are TRBV6-1 and TRBJ2-1; 9 bases are shared with TRBD2. Germline V lookup: CDR1 MNHNS, CDR2 SASEGT. V lost 4 bases to trimming and J lost 4 bases; unmatched junction nucleotides: 8. The CDR3 loop spans 16 amino acids. CDR3 coding DNA: TGTGCCAGCAGTGGACTAGCGGCCCCTATTTACAATGAGCAGTTCTTC. Translation: CASSGLAAPIYNEQFF.

The rearrangement links TRBV6-5 to TRBJ1-6, with TRBD1 matching over 9 bases. This CDR3 has 16 residues. Germline-derived CDR1 and CDR2 are MNHEY and SVGAGI. Trimming took 0 bases from V and 10 from J; bases not matched to a gene: 7. CDR3 nucleotide sequence: TGTGCCAGCAGTTACTCGATACAGGGGGCCAGGTCACCCCTCCACTTT. Residues: CASSYSIQGARSPLHF.

This clone was seen just once. This chain uses TRBV6-5 with TRBJ1-2; no firm D call. The CDR3 runs 14 residues. CDR1 is MNHEY and CDR2 is SVGAGI in the germline V gene. With 8 bases removed from V and 2 bases from J, the gap between germline ends came to 15 bases. CDR3 amino acids: CASAPWGTNYGYTF. The CDR3 DNA reads as TGTGCCAGCGCACCATGGGGAACCAACTATGGCTACACCTTC.

V and J are TRBV5-1 and TRBJ2-1; TRBD2 matches at 12 bases. Unmatched junction bases numbered 3, after V lost 0 bases and J lost 2 bases. The germline V gene encodes CDR1 SGHRS and CDR2 YFSETQ. This CDR3 has 17 residues. This CDR3 is CASSLGLAGAAYNEQFF. DNA for the CDR3: TGCGCCAGCAGCTTGGGACTAGCGGGAGCCGCCTACAATGAGCAGTTCTTC.

This chain connects TRBV5-4 to TRBJ1-1; TRBD1 agrees at 9 bases. Germline CDR1 is SGHNT and CDR2 is YYREEE (reference sequence). There are 16 residues in the CDR3. Losses at the gene ends were 0 bases for V and 0 bases for J; bases not matched to a gene: 3. The CDR3 DNA reads TGTGCCAGCAGCTTGGGGACAGGGGATCTGAACACTGAAGCTTTCTTT. Protein: CASSLGTGDLNTEAFF.

The rearrangement joins TRBV29-1 to TRBJ2-1; D might be TRBD2 (5 bases). The CDR3 covers 14 residues. V was clipped by 1 base and J by 9 bases, with 16 bases between them. Germline loops: CDR1 SQVTM, CDR2 ANQGSEA. CDR3 region: CSVEGVPGNGEQFF. In DNA form, the CDR3 reads TGCAGCGTTGAAGGGGTCCCGGGGAATGGTGAGCAGTTCTTC.

The chain links TRBV7-8 to TRBJ2-3; D is unresolved. Germline CDR1 is SGHVS and CDR2 is FQNEAQ. The CDR3 consists of 13 residues. V gave up 2 bases and J gave up 8 bases, with 11 bases separating them. CDR3 amino acids: CASSLPGPGTQYF. The CDR3 nucleotides are TGTGCCAGCAGCTTACCCGGCCCCGGTACGCAGTATTTT.

The chain couples TRBV15 to TRBJ2-7, with 9 bases aligning to TRBD2. Unmatched junction bases numbered 10, after V lost 5 bases and J lost 5 bases. Germline values: CDR1 LNHNV, CDR2 YYDKDF (reference sequence). This CDR3 region has 15 residues. The CDR3 spells CATSRQTSGNNEQYF. The CDR3 bases are TGTGCCACCAGCCGACAGACTAGCGGTAATAACGAGCAGTACTTC.

The chain recombines TRBV5-1 with TRBJ1-2, with 8 nucleotides matching TRBD1. There are 17 residues in the CDR3. Trimming took 1 base from V and 2 from J; bases not matched to a gene: 10. Germline CDR1 SGHRS, CDR2 YFSETQ. The CDR3 loop reads CASSLRGQARSNYGYTF. CDR3 bases: TGCGCCAGCAGCTTGCGGGGACAGGCCCGATCCAACTATGGCTACACCTTC. The full variable domain, with the rest looked up from reference TRBV5-1 and TRBJ1-2, is KAGVTQTPRYLIKTRGQQVTLSCSPISGHRSVSWYQQTPGQGLQFLFEYFSETQRNKGNFPGRFSGRQFSNSRSEMNVSTLELGDSALYLCASSLRGQARSNYGYTFGSGTRLTVV.

The chain carries TRBV27 and TRBJ1-1; 10 bases map to TRBD1. After removal of 5 bases from V and 5 bases from J, the junction contained 5 bases not matched to a gene. This CDR3 is built from 14 residues. The germline V gene encodes CDR1 MNHEY and CDR2 SMNVEV (reference sequence). The DNA of the CDR3 is TGTGCCAGCAGTCACTCGGGACAGGGGACTGAAGCTTTCTTT. It yields the protein CASSHSGQGTEAFF.

The chain has TRBV7-3 and TRBJ2-7; 7 bases agree with TRBD2. The germline V gene encodes CDR1 SGHTA and CDR2 FQGTGA. The CDR3 totals 13 residues. After removal of 5 bases from V and 3 bases from J, the junction contained 4 bases not matched to a gene. This CDR3 is CASSPGLDYEQYF. The DNA of the CDR3 is TGTGCCAGCAGCCCCGGACTAGACTACGAGCAGTACTTC.

The chain has TRBV6-1 and TRBJ1-5, with 8 bases fitting TRBD1. In germline, CDR1 is MNHNS, CDR2 SASEGT. V lost 6 bases, J lost 2 bases, and 6 bases stayed unmatched. This CDR3 is built from 15 residues. The CDR3 region is CASRPTTGGNQPQHF. CDR3 in DNA: TGTGCCAGCAGACCCACGACAGGGGGCAATCAGCCCCAGCATTTT.

The chain links TRBV27 to TRBJ2-1; D possibly corresponds to TRBD1 (6 bases). The germline V gene encodes CDR1 MNHEY and CDR2 SMNVEV (reference sequence). Trimming took 6 bases from V and 7 from J, leaving 16 bases between them. The CDR3 length is 14 residues. The CDR3 DNA is TGTGCCAGCAGACTCCAGACAGGATATAATGAGCAGTTCTTC. Protein sequence: CASRLQTGYNEQFF.

The chain links TRBV15 to TRBJ2-1, with TRBD2 matching 8 bases. V was pared by 3 bases and J by 7 bases, with 8 bases of the junction left unmatched. The CDR3 consists of 15 residues. Germline CDR1 reads LNHNV; CDR2 reads YYDKDF (reference sequence). CDR3 in amino acids: CATSSRRGAGNEQFF. For the CDR3, the DNA is TGTGCCACCAGCAGCAGGCGGGGGGCGGGTAATGAGCAGTTCTTC.

The chain carries TRBV7-6 and TRBJ2-7, with D tentatively TRBD2 (5 bases). Deletions cut 4 bases from V and 5 bases from J, with 12 bases between. Germline CDR1 is SGHVS and CDR2 is FNYEAQ. This CDR3 is 13 amino acids long. The CDR3 region is CASSSGLINEQYF. Written as DNA, the CDR3 is TGTGCCAGCAGCTCCGGACTTATTAACGAGCAGTACTTC.

The V gene is TRBV6-1, the J gene TRBJ1-5, with TRBD1 as a possible D gene (5 bases). The CDR3 covers 15 residues. Trimming cost V 2 bases and J 5 bases, with 13 bases left between them. The germline gives CDR1 MNHNS, CDR2 SASEGT. CDR3 in amino acids: CASSERRANDQPQHF. The CDR3 region has the DNA TGTGCCAGCAGTGAACGCAGGGCTAACGATCAGCCCCAGCATTTT.